These 24 T cell receptor beta chains originate from one sample sequenced in a study of PD-1 blockade in classical Hodgkin lymphoma. Here immunoSEQ multiplex PCR was the method, and the copy in TCRdb shows in-frame clones only, minus some. This table has 50,000 or so clones, around 87% appearing once. Time point here: cycle 4 day 1 (C4D1), after 6 weeks of nivolumab. Patients all relapsed after autologous stem cell transplantation, and there was variation in brentuximab vedotin exposure. Sample: peripheral blood mononuclear cells (PBMCs), taken before the fourth cycle of nivolumab. Every receptor here comes from a human donor with classical Hodgkin lymphoma.

This chain links TRBV7-9 with TRBJ2-5; D could derive from TRBD1 or TRBD2 (5 bases each). In germline, CDR1 is SEHNR, CDR2 FQNEAQ (reference sequence). CDR3 length: 16 amino acids. Trimming cost V 4 bases and J 5 bases, with 20 bases left between them. CDR3 sequence (DNA): TGTGCCAGCAGCTATGATTGGGACCCCTTCGTCGAGACCCAGTACTTC. Translated: CASSYDWDPFVETQYF. The full variable domain, rest sourced from reference TRBV7-9 and TRBJ2-5, is DTGVSQNPRHKITKRGQNVTFRCDPISEHNRLYWYRQTLGQGPEFLTYFQNEAQLEKSRLLSDRFSAERPKGSFSTLEIQRTEQGDSAMYLCASSYDWDPFVETQYFGPGTRLLVL.

The chain uses TRBV15 and TRBJ2-1, with D uncertain. CDR1 and CDR2 from the germline V gene are LNHNV and YYDKDF (reference sequence). The CDR3 has 12 residues. With 0 bases removed from V and 8 bases from J, the gap between germline ends came to 5 bases. The DNA of the CDR3 is TGTGCCACCAGCAGAGACGGATATGAGCAGTTCTTC. This codes for CATSRDGYEQFF.

The chain recombines TRBV19 with TRBJ1-1; D ambiguous. This CDR3 has 13 amino acids. Trimming stripped 10 bases from V and 5 bases from J, with 17 bases between. The germline V gene has CDR1 LNHDA and CDR2 SQIVND (reference sequence). This CDR3 reads CATGWSRLTEAFF. As DNA, the CDR3 is TGTGCCACCGGGTGGTCAAGATTAACTGAAGCTTTCTTT.

This clone was seen more than once but under ten times. The sample has other DNA sequences that encode this CDR3 too. This chain joins TRBV5-1 and TRBJ2-7; D is unclear. V lost 3 bases and J lost 2, with 9 bases in between. The CDR3 extends over 13 amino acids. Germline V gives CDR1 SGHRS, CDR2 YFSETQ. This CDR3 reads CASSSPSPYEQYF. As DNA, the CDR3 is TGCGCCAGCAGCTCTCCATCGCCCTACGAGCAGTACTTC. The whole variable domain, remainder taken from reference TRBV5-1 and TRBJ2-7, is KAGVTQTPRYLIKTRGQQVTLSCSPISGHRSVSWYQQTPGQGLQFLFEYFSETQRNKGNFPGRFSGRQFSNSRSEMNVSTLELGDSALYLCASSSPSPYEQYFGPGTRLTVT.

The rearrangement links TRBV27 to TRBJ2-7; 13 nucleotides align to TRBD2. V was pared by 6 bases and J by 3 bases, with 8 bases of the junction left unmatched. Germline V gene data show CDR1 as MNHEY and CDR2 as SMNVEV (reference sequence). CDR3 length: 16 residues. Here the CDR3 DNA reads TGTGCCAGCAGGCCCTGGACTAGCGGGAGTTTCTACGAGCAGTACTTC. This encodes CASRPWTSGSFYEQYF.

This chain links TRBV6-6 with TRBJ2-7, with a weak D call TRBD1 (5 bases). CDR1 and CDR2 from the germline V gene are MNHNY and SVGAGI (reference sequence). The CDR3 length is 15 residues. Trimming stripped 0 bases from V and 0 bases from J, with 9 bases between. The CDR3 reads CASSYSRQSSYEQYF. The CDR3 region has the DNA TGTGCCAGCAGTTACTCGAGACAGAGCTCCTACGAGCAGTACTTC.

This chain uses TRBV18 with TRBJ2-1, with 14 bases fitting TRBD2. The junction had 11 bases not matched to a gene; V was cut back by 6 bases and J by 7 bases. The CDR3 sequence is 17 residues long. The germline V gene has CDR1 KGHSH and CDR2 LQKENI. The DNA of the CDR3 is TGTGCCAGCTCGTTGACTAGCGGGAGGGCCAACGTGAATGAGCAGTTCTTC. It yields the protein CASSLTSGRANVNEQFF.

The rearrangement links TRBV15 to TRBJ1-2; no firm D call. This CDR3 comprises 13 residues. Germline V gene sequence: CDR1 LNHNV, CDR2 YYDKDF (reference sequence). V was shortened by 6 bases and J by 4 bases, with 12 bases between the two germline ends. CDR3 nucleotide sequence: TGTGCCACCAGTCCCTCGGGGTCCTATGGCTACACCTTC. It is translated as CATSPSGSYGYTF.

The CDR3 loop is CASSGLEADTQYF. The CDR3 nucleotides are TGTGCCAGCAGTGGACTAGAGGCAGATACGCAGTATTTT. The chain combines TRBV2 with TRBJ2-3; the D gene is possibly TRBD2 (6 bases). The ends were cut back, 4 bases at V and 4 bases at J, with 9 bases in the middle. From germline, CDR1 is SNHLY and CDR2 FYNNEI. This CDR3 has 13 amino acids.

This clone has more than one count but fewer than ten. The rearrangement uses TRBV6-1 and TRBJ1-2; D is uncertain. This CDR3 has 13 residues. The germline V and J ends were trimmed by 3 bases and 6 bases, with 11 bases remaining between them. Germline loops: CDR1 MNHNS, CDR2 SASEGT. The CDR3 DNA reads TGTGCCAGCAGTGAGAAGAGGGAGGATGGCTACACCTTC. It encodes CASSEKREDGYTF.

The chain employs TRBV19 and TRBJ2-7, with D perhaps TRBD1 (6 bases). Germline lookup yields CDR1 LNHDA and CDR2 SQIVND (reference sequence). The CDR3 length is 17 residues. With 0 bases removed from V and 5 bases from J, the gap between germline ends came to 20 bases. The CDR3, as DNA: TGTGCCAGTAGTATAGATGGAACCGGGACAAAGATTGACGAGCAGTACTTC. Translated, it gives CASSIDGTGTKIDEQYF.

V and J are TRBV30 and TRBJ1-2; 7 bases are shared with TRBD1. The length of the CDR3 is 14 residues. CDR1 is GTSNPN, CDR2 SVGIG, per germline (reference sequence). J lost 0 bases, V lost 6 bases, and 7 bases had no gene match. The chain's CDR3 is CACHRGLSNYGYTF. CDR3 in DNA: TGTGCCTGCCATAGGGGGCTCTCTAACTATGGCTACACCTTC.

The chain couples TRBV7-3 to TRBJ2-5; 7 bases line up with TRBD2. Germline loops: CDR1 SGHTA, CDR2 FQGTGA. The CDR3 is made up of 14 amino acids. J lost 3 bases, V lost 2 bases, and 3 bases had no gene match. CDR3 residues: CASSLGAGEETQYF. The CDR3 DNA reads as TGTGCCAGCAGCTTAGGGGCGGGGGAAGAGACCCAGTACTTC. The variable domain in full, with the rest retrieved from reference TRBV7-3 and TRBJ2-5, is GAGVSQTPSNKVTEKGKYVELRCDPISGHTALYWYRQSLGQGPEFLIYFQGTGAADDSGLPNDRFFAVRPEGSVSTLKIQRTERGDSAVYLCASSLGAGEETQYFGPGTRLLVL.

V is TRBV5-1 and J is TRBJ2-7, with TRBD1 matching over 7 bases. V lost 4 bases and J lost 1; bases outside the gene matches: 5. This CDR3 has 14 residues. Germline CDR1 SGHRS, CDR2 YFSETQ. CDR3 nucleotide sequence: TGCGCCAGCAGCGCGACAGGGTTTTCCTACGAGCAGTACTTC. It codes for CASSATGFSYEQYF. The full variable domain, rest sourced from reference TRBV5-1 and TRBJ2-7, is KAGVTQTPRYLIKTRGQQVTLSCSPISGHRSVSWYQQTPGQGLQFLFEYFSETQRNKGNFPGRFSGRQFSNSRSEMNVSTLELGDSALYLCASSATGFSYEQYFGPGTRLTVT.

V and J are TRBV7-9 and TRBJ1-4, with D maybe TRBD1 (6 bases). CDR1 is SEHNR, CDR2 FQNEAQ, per germline (reference sequence). Trimming pared 4 bases from V and 8 bases from J, leaving 17 bases between. The CDR3 loop spans 15 amino acids. DNA for the CDR3: TGTGCCAGCAGCTGGTGGGGGGCCGGCAAGGAAAAACTGTTTTTT. Translation: CASSWWGAGKEKLFF.

The chain has TRBV6-1 and TRBJ1-2, with D possibly matching TRBD1 (6 bases). CDR3 length equals 14 residues. Trimming stripped 6 bases from V and 10 bases from J, with 21 bases between. Germline V gene sequence: CDR1 MNHNS, CDR2 SASEGT. The CDR3 nucleotides are TGTGCCAGCAGAGGGAGGGGGTCGGGTCTGGCCTACACCTTC. This encodes CASRGRGSGLAYTF.

The chain is built from TRBV13 and TRBJ1-1, with D perhaps matching TRBD1 (6 bases). This CDR3 region has 13 residues. Germline CDR1 reads PRHDT; CDR2 reads FYEKMQ (reference sequence). V gave up 5 bases and J gave up 8 bases, with 15 bases separating them. The CDR3 DNA sequence: TGTGCCAGCAGCCGATCGGGGGCCTCAGAAGCTTTCTTT. This codes for CASSRSGASEAFF.

The chain links TRBV9 to TRBJ1-4; 9 bases align to TRBD1. V was pared by 4 bases and J by 8 bases, with 3 bases of the junction left unmatched. The CDR3 runs 13 residues. Germline-derived CDR1 and CDR2 are SGDLS and YYNGEE. The CDR3 here is CASSMDRGEKLFF. In nucleotides, the CDR3 is TGTGCCAGCAGCATGGACAGGGGCGAAAAACTGTTTTTT.

This sequence joins TRBV5-1 and TRBJ1-1, with D maybe TRBD1 (6 bases). The germline V gene encodes CDR1 SGHRS and CDR2 YFSETQ. This CDR3 comprises 15 residues. Deletions cut 4 bases from V and 1 base from J, with 14 bases between. The CDR3 protein is CASSPQGRENTEAFF. The CDR3 DNA is TGCGCCAGCAGCCCCCAGGGGAGGGAGAACACTGAAGCTTTCTTT. Filled out from reference TRBV5-1 and TRBJ1-1, the complete variable domain reads KAGVTQTPRYLIKTRGQQVTLSCSPISGHRSVSWYQQTPGQGLQFLFEYFSETQRNKGNFPGRFSGRQFSNSRSEMNVSTLELGDSALYLCASSPQGRENTEAFFGQGTRLTVV.

This chain joins TRBV6-6 and TRBJ1-1; no definite D call. Trimming shortened V by 6 bases and J by 10 bases, and 12 bases separated the two germline ends. Per germline, CDR1 MNHNY and CDR2 SVGAGI (reference sequence). The CDR3 spans 11 residues. As DNA, the CDR3 is TGTGCCAGCAGCCCAGACTTTAGAGCTTTCTTT. Its translation is CASSPDFRAFF.

The rearrangement links TRBV9 to TRBJ2-4, with D unclear. CDR3 length: 14 amino acids. Trimming took off 0 bases at V and 2 bases at J, with 6 bases between the two ends. Germline CDR1 SGDLS, CDR2 YYNGEE. The DNA of the CDR3 is TGTGCCAGCAGCGTAGGTGCTTCCAAAAACATTCAGTACTTC. Amino acids: CASSVGASKNIQYF.

This clone was seen a handful of times. The chain is built from TRBV6-4 and TRBJ2-2, with TRBD2 identical over 13 bases. The V and J ends lost 4 bases and 4 bases, in that order; junction bases with no gene match: 0. This CDR3 is 15 amino acids long. CDR1 MRHNA and CDR2 SNTAGT come from the germline V gene. The CDR3 DNA is TGTGCCAGCAGTGGGACTAGCGGGAGCACCGGGGAGCTGTTTTTT. As protein: CASSGTSGSTGELFF.

The V call is TRBV11-3, the J call TRBJ2-1, with D perhaps TRBD1 or TRBD2 (6 bases each). V gave up 7 bases and J gave up 7 bases, with 23 bases separating them. Germline CDR1 SGHNT, CDR2 YENEEA. This CDR3 is 16 amino acids long. As DNA, the CDR3 is TGTGCCAGCACCCCGAGGGGGTGGAGGGCGAGTAATGAGCAGTTCTTC. It is translated as CASTPRGWRASNEQFF.

The J gene is TRBJ1-5, the V gene TRBV12-5, with D hard to call. This CDR3 comprises 13 residues. V gave up 6 bases and J gave up 7 bases, with 13 bases separating them. Germline CDR1 and CDR2: LGHNT and FRNRAP. As DNA, the CDR3 is TGTGCTAGTGGCCAGCCGGGGAACCAGCCCCAGCATTTT. Translated, it gives CASGQPGNQPQHF.